A selection of T cell receptor beta chains follows, all from one sample in a study of cytomegalovirus exposure and HLA in healthy donors. The method was immunoSEQ multiplex PCR; TCRdb's version includes in-frame clones alone and lacks a portion of them. This sample yields approximately 170,000 clones, of which roughly 83% are seen a single time; approximately 1.2% belongs to the top ten. The sequenced sample was PBMCs. The receptors derive from a boy between 2 and 15 years old in good health and CMV-seronegative. CDR3s include the opening cysteine and the closing phenylalanine or tryptophan. A D gene is named only where the DNA matches it firmly. Where a row states a size, it is once, few, many or the class of an expanded clone; other rows omit it.

v_gene: TRBV6-5; d_gene: TRBD1; j_gene: TRBJ2-1; abundance: -; CDR3nt: TGTGCCAGCAGTTACAATGACAGGGTCTTTGAGCAGTTCTTC; CDR3aa: CASSYNDRVFEQFF
v_gene: TRBV28; d_gene: TRBD2; j_gene: TRBJ2-5; abundance: -; CDR3nt: TGTGCCAGCAGGGGAGGGAGGGCCCGAGAGACCCAGTACTTC; CDR3aa: CASRGGRARETQYF
v_gene: TRBV19; d_gene: TRBD1; j_gene: TRBJ1-2; abundance: -; CDR3nt: TGTGCCAGTAGTACGCTGACAGGGAGCTATGGCTACACCTTC; CDR3aa: CASSTLTGSYGYTF
v_gene: TRBV5-6; d_gene: -; j_gene: TRBJ1-2; abundance: -; CDR3nt: TGTGCCAGCAGCTTGTTATCCGGGAACTATGGCTACACCTTC; CDR3aa: CASSLLSGNYGYTF
v_gene: TRBV18; d_gene: -; j_gene: TRBJ2-3; abundance: -; CDR3nt: TGTGCCAGCTCACCACCGAATAGCGAGCTCACAGATACGCAGTATTTT; CDR3aa: CASSPPNSELTDTQYF
v_gene: TRBV19; d_gene: -; j_gene: TRBJ2-5; abundance: -; CDR3nt: TGTGCCAGTAGTACTGGACGGACTCAAGAGACCCAGTACTTC; CDR3aa: CASSTGRTQETQYF
v_gene: TRBV27; d_gene: TRBD1; j_gene: TRBJ1-2; abundance: -; CDR3nt: TGTGCCAGCAGTTTCCGGAGGACAGGGGACTATGGCTACACCTTC; CDR3aa: CASSFRRTGDYGYTF
v_gene: TRBV4-3; d_gene: TRBD1; j_gene: TRBJ2-7; abundance: -; CDR3nt: TGCGCCAGCAGCCAAGATTACAGGGGATACTACGAGCAGTACTTC; CDR3aa: CASSQDYRGYYEQYF
v_gene: TRBV11-2; d_gene: TRBD1; j_gene: TRBJ2-7; abundance: -; CDR3nt: TGTGCCAGCAGCCCGGGACAGGGGGCGGAAGAGCAGTACTTC; CDR3aa: CASSPGQGAEEQYF
v_gene: TRBV4-3; d_gene: -; j_gene: TRBJ1-5; abundance: -; CDR3nt: TGCGCCAGCAGCCAAGACAGGGGCCAGCCCCAGCATTTT; CDR3aa: CASSQDRGQPQHF
v_gene: TRBV12-5; d_gene: TRBD1; j_gene: TRBJ2-3; abundance: -; CDR3nt: TGTGCTAGTGGGGTGACAGGGGGCGATGGAGATACGCAGTATTTT; CDR3aa: CASGVTGGDGDTQYF
v_gene: TRBV5-1; d_gene: -; j_gene: TRBJ1-1; abundance: -; CDR3nt: TGCGCCAGCAGCTTCGCGGGGGTTCGTACTGAAGCTTTCTTT; CDR3aa: CASSFAGVRTEAFF
v_gene: TRBV2; d_gene: -; j_gene: TRBJ2-2; abundance: -; CDR3nt: TGTGCCAGCAGTGTGGGGGGAGTCACCGGGGAGCTGTTTTTT; CDR3aa: CASSVGGVTGELFF
v_gene: TRBV20-1; d_gene: -; j_gene: TRBJ1-2; abundance: -; CDR3nt: TGCAGTGCTAGGCGGTCCTATGGCTACACCTTC; CDR3aa: CSARRSYGYTF
v_gene: TRBV6-5; d_gene: -; j_gene: TRBJ2-5; abundance: few; CDR3nt: TGTGCCAGCAGTTACGCACGGTCCGGTGGACACGAGACCCAGTACTTC; CDR3aa: CASSYARSGGHETQYF
v_gene: TRBV2; d_gene: -; j_gene: TRBJ2-7; abundance: -; CDR3nt: TGTGCCAGCAGTCCCCAGGACTCCTACGAGCAGTACTTC; CDR3aa: CASSPQDSYEQYF
v_gene: TRBV23-1; d_gene: TRBD1; j_gene: TRBJ1-2; abundance: once; CDR3nt: TGCGCCAGCAGTCGCCCACAGGGGGCGGATGGCTACACCTTC; CDR3aa: CASSRPQGADGYTF
v_gene: TRBV27; d_gene: TRBD1; j_gene: TRBJ2-3; abundance: few; CDR3nt: TGTGCCAGCAGTAACGGACAGGGTAGCACAGATACGCAGTATTTT; CDR3aa: CASSNGQGSTDTQYF
v_gene: TRBV5-4; d_gene: TRBD1; j_gene: TRBJ2-1; abundance: -; CDR3nt: TGTGCCAGCAGCCTGGGACAGGGGGAGAAGTTCTTC; CDR3aa: CASSLGQGEKFF
v_gene: TRBV20-1; d_gene: -; j_gene: TRBJ1-1; abundance: -; CDR3nt: TGCAGTGCTGAACCCATAGATGAAGCTTTCTTT; CDR3aa: CSAEPIDEAFF
v_gene: TRBV6-1; d_gene: -; j_gene: TRBJ1-2; abundance: -; CDR3nt: TGTGCCAGCAGTCCAGACAGAGATGGCTACACCTTC; CDR3aa: CASSPDRDGYTF
v_gene: TRBV21-1; d_gene: -; j_gene: TRBJ1-3; abundance: -; CDR3nt: TGTGCCAGCAGCAATGGGCACAGGGTGGTACGGGCCTCTGGAAACACCATATATTTT; CDR3aa: CASSNGHRVVRASGNTIYF
v_gene: TRBV6-1; d_gene: -; j_gene: TRBJ2-7; abundance: -; CDR3nt: TGTGCCAGCACCCTAGTTGGCTCCGAGCAGTACTTC; CDR3aa: CASTLVGSEQYF
v_gene: TRBV27; d_gene: TRBD1; j_gene: TRBJ2-5; abundance: -; CDR3nt: TGTGCCAGCTCCGGGACAGGGGAGTGGGAGACCCAGTACTTC; CDR3aa: CASSGTGEWETQYF
v_gene: TRBV9; d_gene: -; j_gene: TRBJ1-1; abundance: few; CDR3nt: TGTGCCAGCAGCCCACAGGTCATGAACACTGAAGCTTTCTTT; CDR3aa: CASSPQVMNTEAFF
v_gene: TRBV5-1; d_gene: -; j_gene: TRBJ1-4; abundance: -; CDR3nt: TGCGCCAGCAGCCCCTTCCCAGGTGAAAAACTGTTTTTT; CDR3aa: CASSPFPGEKLFF
v_gene: TRBV29-1; d_gene: -; j_gene: TRBJ1-1; abundance: -; CDR3nt: TGCAGCGTTGAAGGGCGGGGGGTGGGAACTGAAGCTTTCTTT; CDR3aa: CSVEGRGVGTEAFF
v_gene: TRBV5-1; d_gene: -; j_gene: TRBJ1-1; abundance: -; CDR3nt: TGCGCCAGCAGCTTCCAGGGCTTGAACACTGAAGCTTTCTTT; CDR3aa: CASSFQGLNTEAFF
v_gene: TRBV6-5; d_gene: -; j_gene: TRBJ1-4; abundance: -; CDR3nt: TGTGCCAGCAGTTACCTAGCGGACTCAACTAATGAAAAACTGTTTTTT; CDR3aa: CASSYLADSTNEKLFF
v_gene: TRBV30; d_gene: TRBD1; j_gene: TRBJ1-1; abundance: once; CDR3nt: TGTGCCTGGAGTTCTACGACAGGGTGGAACACTGAAGCTTTCTTT; CDR3aa: CAWSSTTGWNTEAFF
v_gene: TRBV25-1; d_gene: -; j_gene: TRBJ2-3; abundance: -; CDR3nt: TGTGCCAGCAGTGAATCGGGGGGCGCGAGAGATACGCAGTATTTT; CDR3aa: CASSESGGARDTQYF
v_gene: TRBV28; d_gene: -; j_gene: TRBJ2-7; abundance: once; CDR3nt: TGTGCCAGCCTGCGTAGAGAGGGCTCCTACGAGCAGTACTTC; CDR3aa: CASLRREGSYEQYF
v_gene: TRBV15; d_gene: TRBD1; j_gene: TRBJ1-1; abundance: -; CDR3nt: TGTGCCACCAGCCGGCTGACAGGGTACTATACTGAAGCTTTCTTT; CDR3aa: CATSRLTGYYTEAFF
v_gene: TRBV5-6; d_gene: -; j_gene: TRBJ1-1; abundance: -; CDR3nt: TGTGCCAGCAGCTTGTTGTTGCCAGGGGAAACACCCACTGAAGCTTTCTTT; CDR3aa: CASSLLLPGETPTEAFF
v_gene: TRBV9; d_gene: TRBD1; j_gene: TRBJ2-5; abundance: -; CDR3nt: TGTGCCAGCAGCGGGATACCGGGACAGGGGCAAGAGACCCAGTACTTC; CDR3aa: CASSGIPGQGQETQYF
v_gene: TRBV2; d_gene: TRBD2; j_gene: TRBJ2-6; abundance: -; CDR3nt: TGTGCCAGCAGTGAAGAAGCGCGGGGGATCTCTGGGGCCAACGTCCTGACTTTC; CDR3aa: CASSEEARGISGANVLTF
v_gene: TRBV7-2; d_gene: -; j_gene: TRBJ2-1; abundance: -; CDR3nt: TGTGCCAGCAGCCTAGGGGGTCAGCCTAGCGGATACAATGAGCAGTTCTTC; CDR3aa: CASSLGGQPSGYNEQFF
v_gene: TRBV5-6; d_gene: -; j_gene: TRBJ1-2; abundance: -; CDR3nt: TGTGCCAGCAGCTTGGAGCGGGGATACAACTATGGCTACACCTTC; CDR3aa: CASSLERGYNYGYTF
v_gene: TRBV5-4; d_gene: TRBD2; j_gene: TRBJ2-2; abundance: -; CDR3nt: TGTGCCAGCAGCTACCTGACTAGCGGGACCGGGGAGCTGTTTTTT; CDR3aa: CASSYLTSGTGELFF
v_gene: TRBV29-1; d_gene: -; j_gene: TRBJ1-1; abundance: -; CDR3nt: TGCAGCGTTGGGGGTTCAGGACAGAACACTGAAGCTTTCTTT; CDR3aa: CSVGGSGQNTEAFF
v_gene: TRBV10-3; d_gene: -; j_gene: TRBJ2-1; abundance: few; CDR3nt: TGTGCCATCGGGGGGACTCCTTACAATGAGCAGTTCTTC; CDR3aa: CAIGGTPYNEQFF
v_gene: TRBV7-2; d_gene: TRBD2; j_gene: TRBJ2-3; abundance: -; CDR3nt: TGTGCCAGCAGCGGAGGGACTAGCGGGGGTACGCAGTATTTT; CDR3aa: CASSGGTSGGTQYF
v_gene: TRBV7-2; d_gene: TRBD2; j_gene: TRBJ2-7; abundance: -; CDR3nt: TGTGCCAGCAGCCCCCCGGTGGGTAGCGGGAGTGTGTGGGAGCAGTACTTC; CDR3aa: CASSPPVGSGSVWEQYF
v_gene: TRBV7-8; d_gene: -; j_gene: TRBJ2-2; abundance: once; CDR3nt: TGTGCCAGCAGCCCCCGTAACACCGGGGAGCTGTTTTTT; CDR3aa: CASSPRNTGELFF
v_gene: TRBV6-4; d_gene: TRBD2; j_gene: TRBJ2-1; abundance: -; CDR3nt: TGTGCCAGCAGTCCTGGGGCGGGGGTAGGCAACAATGAGCAGTTCTTC; CDR3aa: CASSPGAGVGNNEQFF
v_gene: TRBV6-6; d_gene: -; j_gene: TRBJ1-1; abundance: -; CDR3nt: TGTGCCAGCAGTTACTCGAGTTCTGGCACAGGCTCCGAAGCTTTCTTT; CDR3aa: CASSYSSSGTGSEAFF
v_gene: TRBV6-1; d_gene: TRBD1; j_gene: TRBJ1-6; abundance: -; CDR3nt: TGTGCCAGCAGAGGGGCCAGGGGGACTTCACCCCTCCACTTT; CDR3aa: CASRGARGTSPLHF
v_gene: TRBV5-1; d_gene: -; j_gene: TRBJ2-3; abundance: -; CDR3nt: TGCGCCAGCAGTTACAGGGATAGCACAGATACGCAGTATTTT; CDR3aa: CASSYRDSTDTQYF
v_gene: TRBV11-3; d_gene: -; j_gene: TRBJ1-5; abundance: -; CDR3nt: TGTGCCAGCAGCTTAAGGGCAACAGGAAATAGCAATCAGCCCCAGCATTTT; CDR3aa: CASSLRATGNSNQPQHF
v_gene: TRBV4-1; d_gene: -; j_gene: TRBJ1-2; abundance: -; CDR3nt: TGCGCCAGCAGAAAAGAACAGGGTGACTATGGCTACACCTTC; CDR3aa: CASRKEQGDYGYTF
v_gene: TRBV25-1; d_gene: -; j_gene: TRBJ2-5; abundance: -; CDR3nt: TGTGCCAGCAGTGATGAGGGTTCGGGCCAAGAGACCCAGTACTTC; CDR3aa: CASSDEGSGQETQYF
v_gene: TRBV27; d_gene: TRBD2; j_gene: TRBJ2-1; abundance: few; CDR3nt: TGTGCCAGCAGTTTAGGCGGGAGCGTCAATGAGCAGTTCTTC; CDR3aa: CASSLGGSVNEQFF
v_gene: TRBV7-2; d_gene: -; j_gene: TRBJ1-5; abundance: -; CDR3nt: TGTGCCAGCAGCTTAGTAGGGCAGGGAGGGCAGCCCCAGCATTTT; CDR3aa: CASSLVGQGGQPQHF
v_gene: TRBV15; d_gene: -; j_gene: TRBJ2-2; abundance: -; CDR3nt: TGTGCCACCGAGCATCGTACCGGGGAGCTGTTTTTT; CDR3aa: CATEHRTGELFF
v_gene: TRBV30; d_gene: TRBD1; j_gene: TRBJ1-2; abundance: -; CDR3nt: TGTGCCTGGCCCAGGGGGAACTATGGCTACACCTTC; CDR3aa: CAWPRGNYGYTF
v_gene: TRBV4-2; d_gene: TRBD1; j_gene: TRBJ2-1; abundance: -; CDR3nt: TGTGCCAGCAGCCAAGCCCCTTGGACAGGGGGGAATGAGCAGTTCTTC; CDR3aa: CASSQAPWTGGNEQFF
v_gene: TRBV6-4; d_gene: -; j_gene: TRBJ2-2; abundance: -; CDR3nt: TGTGCCAGCAGTGACAGATGGCCAACCGGGGAGCTGTTTTTT; CDR3aa: CASSDRWPTGELFF
v_gene: TRBV5-6; d_gene: -; j_gene: TRBJ2-1; abundance: -; CDR3nt: TGTGCCAGCAGTCCCGGGGTGGGTGAGCAGTTCTTC; CDR3aa: CASSPGVGEQFF